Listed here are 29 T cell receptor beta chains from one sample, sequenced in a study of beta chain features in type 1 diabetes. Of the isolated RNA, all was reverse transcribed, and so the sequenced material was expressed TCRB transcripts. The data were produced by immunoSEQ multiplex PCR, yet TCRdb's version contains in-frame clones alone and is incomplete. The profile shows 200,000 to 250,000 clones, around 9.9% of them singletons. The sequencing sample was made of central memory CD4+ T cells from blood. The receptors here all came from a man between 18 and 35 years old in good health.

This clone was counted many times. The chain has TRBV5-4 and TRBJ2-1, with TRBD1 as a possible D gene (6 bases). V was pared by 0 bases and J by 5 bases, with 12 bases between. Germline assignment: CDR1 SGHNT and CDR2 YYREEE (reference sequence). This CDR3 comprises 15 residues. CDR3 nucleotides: TGTGCCAGCAGCTTGGCCCAGGGGCAAAACAATGAGCAGTTCTTC. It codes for CASSLAQGQNNEQFF.

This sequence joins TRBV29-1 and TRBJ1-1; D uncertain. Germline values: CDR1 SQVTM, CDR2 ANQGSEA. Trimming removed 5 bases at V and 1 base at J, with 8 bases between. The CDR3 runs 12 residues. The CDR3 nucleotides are TGCAGCGTTATTCCGGAGAACACTGAAGCTTTCTTT. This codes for CSVIPENTEAFF. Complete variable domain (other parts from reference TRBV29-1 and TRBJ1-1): SAVISQKPSRDICQRGTSLTIQCQVDSQVTMMFWYRQQPGQSLTLIATANQGSEATYESGFVIDKFPISRPNLTFSTLTVSNMSPEDSSIYLCSVIPENTEAFFGQGTRLTVV.

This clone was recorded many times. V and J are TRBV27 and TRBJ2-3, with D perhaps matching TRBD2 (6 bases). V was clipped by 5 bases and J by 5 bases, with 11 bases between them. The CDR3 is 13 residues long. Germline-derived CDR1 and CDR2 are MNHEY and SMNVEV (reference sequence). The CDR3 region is CASSPLSGDTQYF. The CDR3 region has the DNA TGTGCCAGCAGTCCCCTTAGCGGAGATACGCAGTATTTT.

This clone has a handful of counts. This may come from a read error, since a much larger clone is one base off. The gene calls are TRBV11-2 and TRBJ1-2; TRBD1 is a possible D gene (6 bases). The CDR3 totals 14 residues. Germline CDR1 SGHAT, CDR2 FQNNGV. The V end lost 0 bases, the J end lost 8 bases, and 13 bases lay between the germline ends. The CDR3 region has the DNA TGTGCCAGCAGCTTAGATCGGACAGCGGGCGGCTACACCTTC. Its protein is CASSLDRTAGGYTF.

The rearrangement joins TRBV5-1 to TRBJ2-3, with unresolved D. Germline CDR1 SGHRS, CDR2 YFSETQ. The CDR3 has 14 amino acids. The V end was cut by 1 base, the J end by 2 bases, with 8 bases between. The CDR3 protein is CASSLWQPTDTQYF. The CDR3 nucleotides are TGCGCCAGCAGCTTGTGGCAGCCCACAGATACGCAGTATTTT.

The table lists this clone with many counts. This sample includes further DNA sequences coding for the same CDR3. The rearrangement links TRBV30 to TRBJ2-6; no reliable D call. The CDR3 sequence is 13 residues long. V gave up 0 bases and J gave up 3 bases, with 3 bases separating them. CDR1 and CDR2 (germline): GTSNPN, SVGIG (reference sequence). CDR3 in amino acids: CAWSVGGANVLTF. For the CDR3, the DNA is TGTGCCTGGAGTGTTGGTGGGGCCAACGTCCTGACTTTC.

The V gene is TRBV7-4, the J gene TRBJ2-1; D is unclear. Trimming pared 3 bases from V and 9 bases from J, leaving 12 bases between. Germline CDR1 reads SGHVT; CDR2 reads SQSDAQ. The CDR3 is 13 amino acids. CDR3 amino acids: CASSFFGDSEQFF. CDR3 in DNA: TGTGCCAGCAGCTTCTTCGGTGATAGTGAGCAGTTCTTC.

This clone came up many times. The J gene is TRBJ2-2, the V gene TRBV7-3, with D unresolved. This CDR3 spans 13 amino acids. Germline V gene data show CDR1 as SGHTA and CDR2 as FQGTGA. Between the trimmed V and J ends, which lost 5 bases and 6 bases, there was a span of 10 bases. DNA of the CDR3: TGTGCCAGCAGCCCTGGACGGCCCGGGGAGCTGTTTTTT. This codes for CASSPGRPGELFF. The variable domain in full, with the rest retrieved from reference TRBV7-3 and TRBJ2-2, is GAGVSQTPSNKVTEKGKYVELRCDPISGHTALYWYRQSLGQGPEFLIYFQGTGAADDSGLPNDRFFAVRPEGSVSTLKIQRTERGDSAVYLCASSPGRPGELFFGEGSRLTVL.

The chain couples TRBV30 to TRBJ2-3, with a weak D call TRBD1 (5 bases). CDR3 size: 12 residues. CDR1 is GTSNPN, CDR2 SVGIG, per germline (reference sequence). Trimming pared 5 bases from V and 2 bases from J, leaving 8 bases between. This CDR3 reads CAWDRFTDTQYF. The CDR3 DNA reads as TGTGCCTGGGACAGATTCACAGATACGCAGTATTTT.

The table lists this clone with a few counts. The DNA of the CDR3 is TGTGCCAGCAGCGCTCGGACAGGGGGAGAGACTGAAGCTTTCTTT. It specifies CASSARTGGETEAFF. The chain is built from TRBV6-1 and TRBJ1-1; 10 bases align to TRBD1. The germline CDR1 and CDR2 sequences are MNHNS and SASEGT. Losses at the gene ends were 6 bases for V and 5 bases for J; bases not matched to a gene: 9. The CDR3 contains 15 residues.

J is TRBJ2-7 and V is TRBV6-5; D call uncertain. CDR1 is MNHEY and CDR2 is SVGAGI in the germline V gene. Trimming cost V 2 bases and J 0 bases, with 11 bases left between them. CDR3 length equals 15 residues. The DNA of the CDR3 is TGTGCCAGCAGTTACGGCTATGGGTTCTCCTACGAGCAGTACTTC. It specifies CASSYGYGFSYEQYF.

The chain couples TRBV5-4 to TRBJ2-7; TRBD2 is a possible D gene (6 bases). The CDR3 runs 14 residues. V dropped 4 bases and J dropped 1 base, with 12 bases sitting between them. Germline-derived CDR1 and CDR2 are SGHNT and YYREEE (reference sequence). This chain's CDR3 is CASSSLSGSYEQYF. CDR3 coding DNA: TGTGCCAGCAGCAGTCTCAGCGGGTCCTACGAGCAGTACTTC.

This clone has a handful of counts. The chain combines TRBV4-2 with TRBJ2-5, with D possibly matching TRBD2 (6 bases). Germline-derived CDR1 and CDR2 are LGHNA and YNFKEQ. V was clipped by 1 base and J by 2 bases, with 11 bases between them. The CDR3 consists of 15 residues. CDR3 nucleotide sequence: TGTGCCAGCAGCCAAGGAGGCGGGGTACAAGAGACCCAGTACTTC. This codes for CASSQGGGVQETQYF.

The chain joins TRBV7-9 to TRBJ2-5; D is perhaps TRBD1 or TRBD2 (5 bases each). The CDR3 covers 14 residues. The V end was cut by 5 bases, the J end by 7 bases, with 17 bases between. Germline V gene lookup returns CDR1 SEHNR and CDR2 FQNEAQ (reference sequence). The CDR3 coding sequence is TGTGCCAGCAGCCCTGGGACGGTCTACGGGACCCAGTACTTC. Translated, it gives CASSPGTVYGTQYF.

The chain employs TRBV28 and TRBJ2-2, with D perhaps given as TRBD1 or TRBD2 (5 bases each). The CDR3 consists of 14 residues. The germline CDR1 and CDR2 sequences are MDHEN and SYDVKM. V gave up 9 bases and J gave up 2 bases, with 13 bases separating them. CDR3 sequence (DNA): TGTGCCAGTTCGGGACGGCTTAACACCGGGGAGCTGTTTTTT. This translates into CASSGRLNTGELFF.

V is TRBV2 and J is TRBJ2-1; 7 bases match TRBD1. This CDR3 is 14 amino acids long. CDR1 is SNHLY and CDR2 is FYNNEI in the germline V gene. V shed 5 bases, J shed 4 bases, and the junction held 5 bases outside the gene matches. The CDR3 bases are TGTGCCAGCAGTCCGGACAGGCTTTACAATGAGCAGTTCTTC. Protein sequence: CASSPDRLYNEQFF.

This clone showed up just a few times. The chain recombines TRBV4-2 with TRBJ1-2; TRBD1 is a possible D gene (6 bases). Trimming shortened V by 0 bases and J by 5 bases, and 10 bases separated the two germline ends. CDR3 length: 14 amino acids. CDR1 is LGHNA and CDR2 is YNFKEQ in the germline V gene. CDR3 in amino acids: CASSQDRTAYGYTF. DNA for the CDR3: TGTGCCAGCAGCCAAGACCGGACAGCGTATGGCTACACCTTC.

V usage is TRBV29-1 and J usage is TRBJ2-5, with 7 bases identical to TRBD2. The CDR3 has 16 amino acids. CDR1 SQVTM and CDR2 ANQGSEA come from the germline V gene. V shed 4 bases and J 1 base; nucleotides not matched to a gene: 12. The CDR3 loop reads CSVVVWLAGFQETQYF. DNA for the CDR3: TGCAGCGTTGTAGTGTGGTTAGCGGGCTTCCAAGAGACCCAGTACTTC.

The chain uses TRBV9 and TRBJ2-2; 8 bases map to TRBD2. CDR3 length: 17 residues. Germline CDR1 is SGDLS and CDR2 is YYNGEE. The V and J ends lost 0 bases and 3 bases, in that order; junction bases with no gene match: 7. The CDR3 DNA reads TGTGCCAGCAGCGTAGAGGCGGGAGGACGTTACACCGGGGAGCTGTTTTTT. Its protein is CASSVEAGGRYTGELFF.

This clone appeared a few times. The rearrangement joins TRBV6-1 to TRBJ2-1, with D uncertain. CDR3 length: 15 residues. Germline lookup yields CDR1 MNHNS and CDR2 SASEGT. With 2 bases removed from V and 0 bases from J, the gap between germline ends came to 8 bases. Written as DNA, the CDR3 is TGTGCCAGCAGTGAAAAGTCGAGCTCCTACAATGAGCAGTTCTTC. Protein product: CASSEKSSSYNEQFF.

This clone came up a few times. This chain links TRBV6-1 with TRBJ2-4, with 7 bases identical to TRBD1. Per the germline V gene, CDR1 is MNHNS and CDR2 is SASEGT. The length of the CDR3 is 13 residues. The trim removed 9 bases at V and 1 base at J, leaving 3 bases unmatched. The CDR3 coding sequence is TGTGCCAGAGAGGACAGGGCCAAAAACATTCAGTACTTC. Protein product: CAREDRAKNIQYF.

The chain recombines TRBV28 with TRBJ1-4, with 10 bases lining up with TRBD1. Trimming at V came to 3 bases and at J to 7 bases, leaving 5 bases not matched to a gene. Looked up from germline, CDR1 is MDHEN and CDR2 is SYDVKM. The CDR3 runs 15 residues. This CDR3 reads CASSFSGQGIEKLFF. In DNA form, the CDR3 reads TGTGCCAGCAGTTTCTCGGGACAGGGGATTGAAAAACTGTTTTTT.

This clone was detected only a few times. For the CDR3, the DNA is TGTGCCAGCAGTCGTCAGAGCACAGATACGCAGTATTTT. It specifies CASSRQSTDTQYF. The gene calls are TRBV27 and TRBJ2-3; D uncertain. The V end was cut by 5 bases, the J end by 0 bases, with 6 bases between. The CDR3 runs 13 residues. Germline assignment: CDR1 MNHEY and CDR2 SMNVEV (reference sequence).

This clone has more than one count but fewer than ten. This chain's CDR3 is CASSSRTGGLYEQYF. In nucleotides, the CDR3 is TGTGCCAGCAGCTCAAGGACAGGGGGTCTGTACGAGCAGTACTTC. The chain employs TRBV7-9 and TRBJ2-7, with 10 nucleotides matching TRBD1. Germline CDR1 SEHNR, CDR2 FQNEAQ (reference sequence). The CDR3 has 15 amino acids. V dropped 4 bases and J dropped 4; count of bases not matched to a gene: 7. Full variable domain (rest looked up from reference TRBV7-9 and TRBJ2-7): DTGVSQNPRHKITKRGQNVTFRCDPISEHNRLYWYRQTLGQGPEFLTYFQNEAQLEKSRLLSDRFSAERPKGSFSTLEIQRTEQGDSAMYLCASSSRTGGLYEQYFGPGTRLTVT.

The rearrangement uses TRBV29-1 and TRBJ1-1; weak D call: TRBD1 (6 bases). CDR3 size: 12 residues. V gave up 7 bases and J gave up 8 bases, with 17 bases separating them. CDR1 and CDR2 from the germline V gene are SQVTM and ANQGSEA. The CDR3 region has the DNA TGCAGCGCCAGAACGGCAGGGGCCGAAGCTTTCTTT. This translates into CSARTAGAEAFF.

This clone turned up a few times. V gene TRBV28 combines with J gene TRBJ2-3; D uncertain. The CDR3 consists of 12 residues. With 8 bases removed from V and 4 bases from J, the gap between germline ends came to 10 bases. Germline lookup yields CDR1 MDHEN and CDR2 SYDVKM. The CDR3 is CASRGYPDTQYF. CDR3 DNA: TGTGCCAGCCGCGGATATCCAGATACGCAGTATTTT.

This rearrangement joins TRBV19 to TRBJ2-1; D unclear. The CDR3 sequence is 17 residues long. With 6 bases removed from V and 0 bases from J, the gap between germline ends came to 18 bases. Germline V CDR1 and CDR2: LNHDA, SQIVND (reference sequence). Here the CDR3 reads CASRATGRMSSYNEQFF. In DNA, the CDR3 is TGTGCCAGTAGGGCCACGGGCAGGATGAGCTCCTACAATGAGCAGTTCTTC.

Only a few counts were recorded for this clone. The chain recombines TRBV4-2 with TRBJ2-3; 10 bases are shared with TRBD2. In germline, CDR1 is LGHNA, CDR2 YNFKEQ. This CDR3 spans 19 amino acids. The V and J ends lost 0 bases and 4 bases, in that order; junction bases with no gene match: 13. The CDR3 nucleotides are TGTGCCAGCAGCCAAGATCACCGCCGCCTAGCGGGAGATTCAGATACGCAGTATTTT. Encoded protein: CASSQDHRRLAGDSDTQYF.

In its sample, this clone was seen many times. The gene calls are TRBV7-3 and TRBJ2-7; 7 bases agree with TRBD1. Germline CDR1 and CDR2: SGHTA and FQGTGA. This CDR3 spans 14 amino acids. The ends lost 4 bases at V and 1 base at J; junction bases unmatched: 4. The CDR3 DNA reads TGTGCCAGCAGCTCCGGGACAGAGTCCTACGAGCAGTACTTC. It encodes CASSSGTESYEQYF.